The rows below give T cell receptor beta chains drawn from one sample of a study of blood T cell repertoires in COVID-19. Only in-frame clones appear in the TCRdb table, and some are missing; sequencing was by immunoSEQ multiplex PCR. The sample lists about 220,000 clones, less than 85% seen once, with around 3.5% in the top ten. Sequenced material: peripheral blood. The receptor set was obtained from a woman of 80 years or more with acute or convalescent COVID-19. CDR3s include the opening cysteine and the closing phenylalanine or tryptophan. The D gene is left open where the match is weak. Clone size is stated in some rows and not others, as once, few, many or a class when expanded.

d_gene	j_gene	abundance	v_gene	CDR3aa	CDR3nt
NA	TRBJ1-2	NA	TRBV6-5	CASSYGSHMGYTF	TGTGCCAGCAGTTACGGCAGTCATATGGGCTACACCTTC
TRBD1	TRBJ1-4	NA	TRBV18	CASVQGAESEKLFF	TGTGCCAGCGTCCAGGGGGCTGAAAGTGAAAAACTGTTTTTT
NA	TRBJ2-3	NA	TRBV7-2	CASSPRWSGRAHTDTQYF	TGTGCCAGCAGCCCCCGTTGGAGTGGCAGGGCCCACACAGATACGCAGTATTTT
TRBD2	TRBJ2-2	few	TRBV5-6	CASSLYSGGPGELFF	TGTGCCAGCAGCTTATATAGCGGGGGACCCGGGGAGCTGTTTTTT
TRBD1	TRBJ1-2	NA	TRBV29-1	CSVSAWQGESYTF	TGCAGCGTCTCCGCGTGGCAGGGGGAAAGCTACACCTTC
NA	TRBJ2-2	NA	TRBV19	CASSPSGAGELFF	TGTGCCAGTAGTCCCTCGGGAGCCGGGGAGCTGTTTTTT
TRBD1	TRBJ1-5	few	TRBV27	CASSTLAGGLQPQHF	TGTGCCAGCAGCACCTTGGCAGGGGGCCTTCAGCCCCAGCATTTT
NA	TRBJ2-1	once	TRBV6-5	CAVLEGSSYNEQFF	TGTGCCGTTCTCGAGGGTAGCTCCTACAATGAGCAGTTCTTC
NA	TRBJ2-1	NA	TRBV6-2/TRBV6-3	CASSYGAATPRPFF	TGTGCCAGCAGTTACGGGGCCGCGACCCCACGCCCGTTCTTC
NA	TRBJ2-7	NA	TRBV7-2	CASSTDSSGEQYF	TGTGCCAGCAGCACGGACAGCTCTGGGGAGCAGTACTTC
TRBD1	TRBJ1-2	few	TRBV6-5	CASRPTGGRSYGYTF	TGTGCCAGCAGACCTACAGGGGGCCGGAGCTATGGCTACACCTTC
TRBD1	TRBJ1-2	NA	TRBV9	CASSVGAGGSLGGYTF	TGTGCCAGCAGCGTAGGAGCAGGGGGAAGTCTAGGCGGCTACACCTTC
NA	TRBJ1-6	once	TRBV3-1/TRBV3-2	CASSQKTANSPLHF	TGTGCCAGCAGCCAGAAGACAGCTAATTCACCCCTCCACTTT
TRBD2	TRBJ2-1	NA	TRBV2	CASRIFSGVGDEQFF	TGTGCCAGCAGGATTTTTAGCGGGGTGGGGGATGAGCAGTTCTTC
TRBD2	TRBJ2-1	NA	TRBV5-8	CASSLLGGTSLREQFF	TGTGCCAGCAGCTTGTTAGGTGGGACTAGCCTTCGGGAGCAGTTCTTC
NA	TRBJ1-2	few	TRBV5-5	CASSLGGDGGYTF	TGTGCCAGCAGCTTGGGCGGTGACGGGGGCTACACCTTC
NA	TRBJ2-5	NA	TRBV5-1	CASSSSGGEETQYF	TGCGCCAGCAGCTCCTCAGGAGGGGAAGAGACCCAGTACTTC
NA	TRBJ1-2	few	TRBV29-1	CSVENGGAGGYTF	TGCAGCGTTGAAAACGGCGGGGCCGGTGGCTACACCTTC
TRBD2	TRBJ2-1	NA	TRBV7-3	CASSFGLAGGPTNEQFF	TGTGCCAGCAGCTTTGGACTAGCGGGGGGGCCTACTAATGAGCAGTTCTTC
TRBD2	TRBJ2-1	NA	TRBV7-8	CASSLAGTSGGWNEQFF	TGTGCCAGCAGCTTAGCCGGGACCAGCGGGGGTTGGAATGAGCAGTTCTTC
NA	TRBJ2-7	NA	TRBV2	CASRESRGPSYEQYF	TGTGCCAGCAGGGAGTCCCGGGGTCCCTCCTACGAGCAGTACTTC
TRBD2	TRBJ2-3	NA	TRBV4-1	CASSRQLLAENTDTQYF	TGCGCCAGCAGCCGACAACTGCTAGCGGAAAACACAGATACGCAGTATTTT
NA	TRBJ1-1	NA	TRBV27	CASSLNGQRNTEAFF	TGTGCCAGCAGTTTAAACGGACAAAGGAACACTGAAGCTTTCTTT
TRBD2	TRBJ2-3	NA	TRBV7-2	CASSLTSGVDTQYF	TGTGCCAGCAGCCTAACTAGCGGGGTGGATACGCAGTATTTT
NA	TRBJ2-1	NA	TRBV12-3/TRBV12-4	CASRETGTFQFF	TGTGCCAGCAGGGAAACCGGGACTTTCCAGTTCTTC
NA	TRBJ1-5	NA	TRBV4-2	CASSQVGPTVPNQPQHF	TGTGCCAGCAGCCAAGTCGGCCCGACAGTGCCCAATCAGCCCCAGCATTTT
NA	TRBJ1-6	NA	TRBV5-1	CASSNGQSFNNSPLHF	TGCGCCAGCAGCAACGGACAGTCCTTTAATAATTCACCCCTCCACTTT
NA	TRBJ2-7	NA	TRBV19	CASSLEGNYEQYF	TGTGCCAGTAGTTTGGAGGGGAACTACGAGCAGTACTTC